This passage covers 3 T cell receptor beta chains from one sample sequenced in a study of CD8 T cells in Susac syndrome. With random hexamers, reverse transcription was performed on about 0.45 to 1 ug of RNA. One entry per CDR3 protein results from TCRdb running MiXCR on the immunoSEQ multiplex PCR reads. The sample lists roughly 150,000 distinct CDR3 sequences, approximately 96% occurring once. The sequenced sample consisted of CD8+ T cells from PBMCs. These receptors all stem from a human donor with multiple sclerosis.

The gene calls are TRBV9 and TRBJ1-2, with 7 bases aligning to TRBD1. The CDR3 is made up of 13 amino acids. V lost 3 bases to trimming and J lost 4 bases; unmatched junction nucleotides: 3. Germline V gives CDR1 SGDLS, CDR2 YYNGEE. The CDR3: CASSAGTAYGYTF. CDR3 nucleotides: TGTGCCAGCAGCGCGGGGACAGCCTATGGCTACACCTTC.

This rearrangement joins TRBV20-1 to TRBJ1-3; D not resolved. Trimming cost V 0 bases and J 0 bases, with 6 bases left between them. The CDR3 covers 14 residues. Germline V CDR1 and CDR2: DFQATT, SNEGSKA (reference sequence). The CDR3, as DNA: TGCAGTGCTAGAGATTGGGACTCTGGAAACACCATATATTTT. The encoded protein is CSARDWDSGNTIYF.

This chain connects TRBV20-1 to TRBJ1-5; the match to TRBD1 covers 7 bases. The CDR3 totals 15 residues. V was pared by 5 bases and J by 9 bases, with 16 bases of the junction left unmatched. The germline V gene encodes CDR1 DFQATT and CDR2 SNEGSKA (reference sequence). The CDR3 is CSASLGTAISRPQHF. In nucleotides, the CDR3 is TGCAGTGCTTCCCTGGGGACAGCGATATCAAGGCCCCAGCATTTT.